These 29 T cell receptor beta chains share one sample of origin, sequenced in a study of cytomegalovirus exposure and HLA in healthy donors. PCR employed 60 Vbeta and 13 Jbeta primers. Sequencing was performed with immunoSEQ multiplex PCR; in TCRdb, only in-frame clones are kept and a portion is missing. The sample has about 270,000 clones; under 80% are singletons. Sequenced material: PBMCs. These receptors were taken from a female donor in good health and CMV-seronegative.

The chain uses TRBV5-1 and TRBJ2-3; the D is unclear. This CDR3 has 15 residues. Trimming pared 0 bases from V and 0 bases from J, leaving 8 bases between. The germline CDR1 and CDR2 sequences are SGHRS and YFSETQ. For the CDR3, the DNA is TGCGCCAGCAGCTTGGGAGTAACTAGCACAGATACGCAGTATTTT. Translated, it gives CASSLGVTSTDTQYF.

In the case of this clone: One end of the junction does not line up with germline, which may come from a read error. The chain joins TRBV7-7 to TRBJ2-2; 8 nucleotides agree with TRBD2. The CDR3 covers 16 residues. Germline CDR1 SSHAT, CDR2 FNYEAQ (reference sequence). The CDR3 region has the DNA TGTGCTAGCAGTCCGCAAGCGGGAGCCAACACCGGGGAGCTGTTTTTT. Translating gives CASSPQAGANTGELFF.

The chain uses TRBV11-3 and TRBJ2-7; D is perhaps TRBD2 (6 bases). Per germline, CDR1 SGHNT and CDR2 YENEEA. CDR3 length equals 14 residues. V gave up 1 base and J gave up 6 bases, with 13 bases separating them. CDR3 DNA sequence: TGTGCCAGCAGCTTAGCGGGAGAATCGAGCGAGCAGTACTTC. Encoded protein: CASSLAGESSEQYF.

This clone has only one observation. This rearrangement joins TRBV5-1 to TRBJ2-1, with TRBD2 identical over 13 bases. The V gene end was trimmed by 3 bases and the J gene end by 8 bases; junction bases not matched to a gene: 11. The CDR3 consists of 17 residues. CDR1 is SGHRS and CDR2 is YFSETQ in the germline V gene. CDR3 region: CASSSGITSGRADEQFF. The CDR3 DNA reads as TGCGCCAGCAGCTCTGGCATTACTAGCGGGAGGGCCGATGAGCAGTTCTTC.

The chain uses TRBV12-5 and TRBJ1-5; the D gene is possibly TRBD1 (5 bases). Germline V CDR1 and CDR2: LGHNT, FRNRAP. The V end lost 1 base, the J end lost 6 bases, and 7 bases lay between the germline ends. The length of the CDR3 is 13 residues. This CDR3 reads CASGLGGGQPQHF. CDR3 nucleotides: TGTGCTAGTGGTTTGGGGGGGGGTCAGCCCCAGCATTTT.

The rearrangement joins TRBV5-6 to TRBJ2-2, with unresolved D. The CDR3 runs to 18 residues. From germline, CDR1 is SGHDT and CDR2 YYEEEE. Trimming left V 4 bases short and J 0 bases short, with 19 bases between. As DNA, the CDR3 is TGTGCCAGCAGCGATACCCGCGGCAAGTCTGCGAACACCGGGGAGCTGTTTTTT. It specifies CASSDTRGKSANTGELFF.

The chain couples TRBV27 to TRBJ2-7; D perhaps matches TRBD2 (6 bases). This CDR3 spans 13 amino acids. Between the trimmed V and J ends, which lost 4 bases and 4 bases, there was a span of 11 bases. CDR1 MNHEY and CDR2 SMNVEV come from the germline V gene (reference sequence). The CDR3 here is CASSYRGSYEQYF. The CDR3 bases are TGTGCCAGCAGTTATCGGGGGTCGTACGAGCAGTACTTC.

This chain uses TRBV5-8 with TRBJ2-1; D may be TRBD1 (7 bases). The germline CDR1 and CDR2 sequences are SGHTS and YDEGEE. V lost 5 bases and J lost 0, with 15 bases in between. The CDR3 covers 16 residues. CDR3 loop: CASSYHRGLSYNEQFF. CDR3 DNA: TGTGCCAGCAGTTACCACAGGGGACTCTCCTACAATGAGCAGTTCTTC.

In this sample, this clone turned up a few times. This chain uses TRBV7-9 with TRBJ1-1; a possible D gene is TRBD1 (5 bases). The V end was cut by 1 base, the J end by 6 bases, with 15 bases between. Germline assignment: CDR1 SEHNR and CDR2 FQNEAQ (reference sequence). The CDR3 has 15 residues. CDR3 amino acids: CASSLGGGAVPEAFF. The CDR3 coding sequence is TGTGCCAGCAGCTTAGGAGGTGGGGCGGTCCCTGAAGCTTTCTTT.

This clone was seen a handful of times. This chain connects TRBV6-5 to TRBJ1-5, with no clear D. The CDR3 extends over 13 amino acids. The germline gives CDR1 MNHEY, CDR2 SVGAGI. V gave up 8 bases and J gave up 0 bases, with 8 bases separating them. The CDR3 nucleotides are TGTGCCAGCCAGACATCTAGCAATCAGCCCCAGCATTTT. It codes for CASQTSSNQPQHF.

This clone was detected only a few times. The chain joins TRBV30 to TRBJ2-2, with 8 positions matching TRBD2. The junction had 5 bases not matched to a gene; V was cut back by 5 bases and J by 6 bases. Per the germline V gene, CDR1 is GTSNPN and CDR2 is SVGIG (reference sequence). The CDR3 consists of 13 residues. The CDR3 DNA reads as TGTGCCTGGGCAACGACTAGCGCCGGGGAGCTGTTTTTT. Protein product: CAWATTSAGELFF.

Points on this clone: Germline and junction disagree at one end, which may indicate a read error. The V and J genes are TRBV7-6 and TRBJ1-1, with no clear D. Germline-derived CDR1 and CDR2 are SGHVS and FNYEAQ. The CDR3 extends over 14 amino acids. In DNA form, the CDR3 reads TGTGCCAGCAGCCACCCTGGAGGGAGCACTGAAACTTTCTTT. Amino acid sequence: CASSHPGGSTETFF.

The chain uses TRBV7-9 and TRBJ2-5, with 8 nucleotides matching TRBD1. The tail of the sequence fits TRBJ2-7 better, so the J call may be wrong. The CDR3 has 17 amino acids. From germline, CDR1 is SEHNR and CDR2 FQNEAQ (reference sequence). The CDR3 spells CASSLTTGAIPPYEQYF. DNA for the CDR3: TGTGCCAGCAGCTTAACGACAGGGGCTATACCCCCCTACGAGCAGTACTTC.

V and J are TRBV7-9 and TRBJ2-7, with TRBD2 as a possible D gene (5 bases). CDR3 length equals 13 residues. Germline V lookup: CDR1 SEHNR, CDR2 FQNEAQ (reference sequence). V was trimmed by 1 base and J by 5 bases, leaving 9 bases between them. The CDR3 reads CASSLVTRDEQYF. CDR3 nucleotides: TGTGCCAGCAGCTTAGTTACGAGGGACGAGCAGTACTTC.

V is TRBV30 and J is TRBJ1-1; TRBD1 might be the D (6 bases). The germline V and J ends were trimmed by 4 bases and 0 bases, with 6 bases remaining between them. This CDR3 region has 12 residues. CDR1 and CDR2 from the germline V gene are GTSNPN and SVGIG (reference sequence). In DNA form, the CDR3 reads TGTGCCTGGAACAGGGTGAACACTGAAGCTTTCTTT. Its translation is CAWNRVNTEAFF. The full variable domain, in which reference TRBV30 and TRBJ1-1 provide the parts outside the CDR3, is SQTIHQWPATLVQPVGSPLSLECTVEGTSNPNLYWYRQAAGRGLQLLFYSVGIGQISSEVPQNLSASRPQDRQFILSSKKLLLSDSGFYLCAWNRVNTEAFFGQGTRLTVV.

This clone was counted a single time. The V and J genes are TRBV5-1 and TRBJ2-1; tentative D call: TRBD2 (6 bases). The CDR3 covers 15 residues. Germline CDR1 and CDR2: SGHRS and YFSETQ. With 4 bases removed from V and 4 bases from J, the gap between germline ends came to 15 bases. CDR3 amino acids: CASSMDPGGYNEQFF. The CDR3 nucleotides are TGCGCCAGCAGCATGGACCCCGGGGGTTACAATGAGCAGTTCTTC.

DNA of the CDR3: TGTGCCAGCAGTCCGGACAGGGCGAACACCGGGGAGCTGTTTTTT. Protein sequence: CASSPDRANTGELFF. The chain uses TRBV11-3 and TRBJ2-2; 8 bases map to TRBD1. The CDR3 is 15 amino acids. In germline, CDR1 is SGHNT, CDR2 YENEEA. V shed 6 bases and J 0 bases; nucleotides not matched to a gene: 3.

A remark on this clone: One junction end disagrees with the germline gene, perhaps due to a read error. This rearrangement joins TRBV7-7 to TRBJ2-7; 7 bases are a match to TRBD2. CDR1 SSHAT and CDR2 FNYEAQ come from the germline V gene (reference sequence). This CDR3 is 15 amino acids long. The CDR3 reads CASSLASGSSYEQYF. In DNA form, the CDR3 reads TGTGCTAGCAGCTTAGCTAGCGGCAGCTCCTACGAGCAGTACTTC.

J is TRBJ2-5 and V is TRBV6-6; TRBD2 might be the D (6 bases). The J call may be mistaken, given a closer DNA end match to TRBJ2-7. This CDR3 region has 16 residues. Germline V CDR1 and CDR2: MNHNY, SVGAGI (reference sequence). The CDR3 here is CASSYSGGTSSYEQYF. The CDR3 DNA is TGTGCCAGCAGTTACTCCGGAGGGACGAGCTCCTACGAGCAGTACTTC.

This chain connects TRBV5-1 to TRBJ1-2, with a weak D call TRBD1 (6 bases). Between the trimmed V and J ends, which lost 3 bases and 0 bases, there was a span of 15 bases. This CDR3 spans 16 amino acids. CDR1 SGHRS and CDR2 YFSETQ come from the germline V gene. CDR3 region: CASSSDRSSPNYGYTF. Written as DNA, the CDR3 is TGCGCCAGCAGCTCTGACAGGAGCTCTCCTAACTATGGCTACACCTTC.

The rearrangement links TRBV29-1 to TRBJ2-7; D may be TRBD2 (6 bases). The ends were cut back, 1 base at V and 0 bases at J, with 22 bases in the middle. The CDR3 has 18 residues. CDR1 SQVTM and CDR2 ANQGSEA come from the germline V gene. Here the CDR3 DNA reads TGCAGCGTTGAAGGTGAAGGCCGGACCCCTAGCGCCTCCTACGAGCAGTACTTC. Residues: CSVEGEGRTPSASYEQYF.

The chain recombines TRBV28 with TRBJ1-1, with unresolved D. Per germline, CDR1 MDHEN and CDR2 SYDVKM. The CDR3 length is 14 residues. V gave up 4 bases and J gave up 4 bases, with 13 bases separating them. The CDR3 loop is CASSSLRGGTEAFF. CDR3 sequence (DNA): TGTGCCAGCAGTTCTCTTCGAGGAGGCACTGAAGCTTTCTTT.

This rearrangement joins TRBV6-5 to TRBJ1-2; D remains unclear. The ends were cut back, 2 bases at V and 8 bases at J, with 12 bases in the middle. This CDR3 is 13 amino acids long. Germline CDR1 and CDR2: MNHEY and SVGAGI. CDR3 sequence reads: CASSYGRARGYTF. CDR3 bases: TGTGCCAGCAGTTACGGCCGTGCTAGGGGCTACACCTTC.

The J gene is TRBJ1-3, the V gene TRBV27, with 9 bases fitting TRBD1. The junction had 10 bases not matched to a gene; V was cut back by 6 bases and J by 7 bases. Germline CDR1 reads MNHEY; CDR2 reads SMNVEV (reference sequence). The CDR3 sequence is 15 residues long. The CDR3 coding sequence is TGTGCCAGCAGCGAGACAGGGGGTTCTAGGAACACCATATATTTT. Protein sequence: CASSETGGSRNTIYF.

This chain uses TRBV6-1 with TRBJ2-7; perhaps TRBD2 as D (6 bases). Germline assignment: CDR1 MNHNS and CDR2 SASEGT. With 3 bases removed from V and 5 bases from J, the gap between germline ends came to 14 bases. The CDR3 runs 14 residues. This CDR3 is CASSDEGLADEQYF. The DNA of the CDR3 is TGTGCCAGCAGTGACGAGGGATTAGCGGACGAGCAGTACTTC.

This clone turned up a few times. This chain connects TRBV6-1 to TRBJ2-5; 11 nucleotides agree with TRBD2. The DNA end is a closer match to TRBJ2-7, so the J assignment may be wrong. CDR1 is MNHNS, CDR2 SASEGT, per germline. The length of the CDR3 is 14 residues. The DNA of the CDR3 is TGTGCCAGCACAATAACCGGGACTAGCGGCGAGCAGTACTTC. Amino acid sequence: CASTITGTSGEQYF.

The rearrangement joins TRBV5-4 to TRBJ2-7; D may be TRBD1 (5 bases). Germline V gene lookup returns CDR1 SGHNT and CDR2 YYREEE (reference sequence). The CDR3 has 16 amino acids. Between the trimmed V and J ends, which lost 0 bases and 0 bases, there was a span of 13 bases. In DNA form, the CDR3 reads TGTGCCAGCAGCTTGGCCGCAGGGCGGAGCTCCTACGAGCAGTACTTC. As protein: CASSLAAGRSSYEQYF.

V is TRBV7-9 and J is TRBJ2-1, with TRBD1 matching 8 bases. Germline V CDR1 and CDR2: SEHNR, FQNEAQ (reference sequence). The CDR3 is 15 residues long. V shed 7 bases and J 3 bases; nucleotides not matched to a gene: 8. As DNA, the CDR3 is TGTGCCAGCATAGAGGGGACAGGAGACTACAATGAGCAGTTCTTC. Amino acid sequence: CASIEGTGDYNEQFF.

This clone has a handful of counts. V is TRBV6-4 and J is TRBJ2-1; TRBD2 agrees at 12 bases. V shed 5 bases and J 9 bases; nucleotides not matched to a gene: 8. This CDR3 contains 15 residues. The germline V gene encodes CDR1 MRHNA and CDR2 SNTAGT. The CDR3 region has the DNA TGTGCCAGCAGTCAGACTAGCGGGAGTTTCGGTGAGCAGTTCTTC. Protein sequence: CASSQTSGSFGEQFF.